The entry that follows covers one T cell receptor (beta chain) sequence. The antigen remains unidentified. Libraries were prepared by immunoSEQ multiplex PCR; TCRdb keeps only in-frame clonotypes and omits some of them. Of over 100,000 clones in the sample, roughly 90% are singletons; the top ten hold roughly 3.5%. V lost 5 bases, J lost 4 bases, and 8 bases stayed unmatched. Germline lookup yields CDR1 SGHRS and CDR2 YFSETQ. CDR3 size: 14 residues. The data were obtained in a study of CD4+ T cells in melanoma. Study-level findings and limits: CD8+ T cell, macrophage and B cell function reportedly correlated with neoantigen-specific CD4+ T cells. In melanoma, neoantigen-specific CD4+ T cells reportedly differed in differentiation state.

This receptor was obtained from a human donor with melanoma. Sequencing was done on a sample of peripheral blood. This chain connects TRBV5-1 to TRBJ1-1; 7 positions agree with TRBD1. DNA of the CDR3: TGCGCCAGCAGTCCAGGGGGTTGGGGCACTGAAGCTTTCTTT. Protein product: CASSPGGWGTEAFF.